What follows are 4 T cell receptor beta chains derived from one specimen sequenced in a study of OX40 agonist ivuxolimab in advanced cancers. The data were produced by immunoSEQ multiplex PCR, yet TCRdb's version contains in-frame clones alone and is incomplete. This sample has some 70,000 clones, with around 85% found just once. The sample in question was CD4+ or CD8+ T cells sorted from blood, obtained in a trial of the OX40 agonist ivuxolimab. Receptors were obtained from an adult with an advanced solid tumor such as melanoma, head and neck, liver or kidney cancer.

The J gene is TRBJ1-5, the V gene TRBV28; the D is unclear. Trimming shortened V by 7 bases and J by 7 bases, and 11 bases separated the two germline ends. This CDR3 region has 12 residues. CDR1 MDHEN and CDR2 SYDVKM come from the germline V gene. The CDR3 is CASIGLRQPQHF. The CDR3 nucleotides are TGTGCCAGCATAGGACTTAGGCAGCCCCAGCATTTT.

This chain uses TRBV7-2 with TRBJ1-3; no firm D call. CDR1 SGHTA and CDR2 FQGNSA come from the germline V gene. Trimming stripped 1 base from V and 1 base from J, with 8 bases between. The CDR3 totals 15 residues. The CDR3 DNA sequence: TGTGCCAGCAGCTTAGGCTCCGGATCTGGAAACACCATATATTTT. Amino acids: CASSLGSGSGNTIYF. Complete variable domain (other parts from reference TRBV7-2 and TRBJ1-3): GAGVSQSPSNKVTEKGKDVELRCDPISGHTALYWYRQSLGQGLEFLIYFQGNSAPDKSGLPSDRFSAERTGGSVSTLTIQRTQQEDSAVYLCASSLGSGSGNTIYFGEGSWLTVV.

The V and J genes are TRBV7-8 and TRBJ2-1; D not certain. This CDR3 has 15 residues. Trimming took off 7 bases at V and 4 bases at J, with 17 bases between the two ends. Germline loops: CDR1 SGHVS, CDR2 FQNEAQ. Here the CDR3 DNA reads TGTGCCAGCACTCCCAGGTTGGCCCTATACAATGAGCAGTTCTTC. Amino acids: CASTPRLALYNEQFF.

The chain has TRBV7-2 and TRBJ2-1, with 8 bases matching TRBD2. J was trimmed by 7 bases and V by 5 bases; bases with no gene match: 13. The germline V gene has CDR1 SGHTA and CDR2 FQGNSA. The length of the CDR3 is 16 residues. The CDR3 nucleotides read TGTGCCAGCAGCCCCCGGACTAGCCTTTCCTTAAATGAGCAGTTCTTC. Amino acids: CASSPRTSLSLNEQFF.